This paragraph reports one TCR beta chain. The antigen it recognizes is unknown. Base qualities are missing; no much larger clone stands one base away. This entry is derived from a study of vaccination effects on CD4 cells after COVID-19 (dated 2022 in TCRdb). About the investigation overall: Across the study, the median time from the second dose to post-vaccine sampling was 72 days (range 14 to 241). SARS-CoV-2 spike-specific CD4+ TCR repertoires from before and after mRNA vaccination were compared in COVID-19 convalescent patients and in infection-naive vaccine recipients. The full study included around ten COVID-19 convalescent patients and a few SARS-CoV-2-naive healthy vaccine recipients. Cultures from other donors in the study were sequenced using the Oncomine TCR Beta short-read assay on an Illumina iSeq 100. General conclusions and limits of the study: Only a small number of convalescent patients were included, and no early post-infection timepoints were available, which limited the study. At late post-vaccination timepoints, both infection-induced and vaccine-induced clones showed marked clonal contraction, consistent with waning T cell responses. In healthy vaccine recipients, vaccine-induced clones were almost all SARS-CoV-2 mono-reactive, with only 1 of 255 being cross-reactive with common cold coronaviruses.

The method behind the library was the immunoSEQ multiplex PCR assay. DNA from the CD4+ T cells that had been cultured and isolated underwent TCR beta CDR3 sequencing. The source study handled its data this way. The analysis removed non-productive TCR sequences, trimmed reads to the CDR3 region, and retained only CDR3s that were 7 or more amino acids long. The MANAFEST web app was used to identify antigen-specific clonotypes by comparing expansion in peptide wells with expansion in reference cultures. To count as positive, a clone had to show expansion at FDR<0.05 compared with the reference and with all other wells, an odds ratio above 5, and a frequency above 0.1% in two replicate wells. A clonotype was defined as cross-reactive if the clonotype was significantly expanded both in SARS-CoV-2 spike wells and in at least one common cold coronavirus spike condition. Using the stringdist R package, CDR3 similarity was measured by Levenshtein distance, and unrooted trees were constructed with ape in R 3.6.1. The immuneACCESS repertoire file appears here via TCRdb, limited to in-frame rearrangements. These files lack a portion of the clones; in checked studies, under half of the deficit traces to unresolved V genes, and the cause of the others is not known. V, J and clone size are those of that table, while D and trimming were read from the DNA. This sample holds 75,000 or so clones; over 75% were observed only once. The ten largest clones take up more than 0.95% of the sample.

Measured from the cysteine to the phenylalanine, the CDR3 is 19 residues long. Only CDR3 DNA is held: 57 bases, read in frame from base 1. Trimming costs V 4 bases and J 0 bases, and their ends lie 23 bases apart. For CDR1 and CDR2, the germline V gene lists SGDLS and YYNGEE. In the ViraFEST assay, PBMC were stimulated with viral peptide pools, and TCR sequencing was then used to find antigen-specific CD4+ T cell clonotypes based on their expansion. After 10 days of culture, CD4+ T cells were isolated with the EasySep CD4+ T cell isolation kit. Each participant received two doses of an mRNA SARS-CoV-2 vaccine, either BNT162b2 or mRNA-1273. None of the healthy vaccine recipients had a prior SARS-CoV-2 infection, which was confirmed by nucleocapsid antibody tests that came back negative both before and after vaccination. Each well held two million PBMC cultured in IMDM containing around 5.1% human AB serum, around 10 IU/ml IL-2 and gentamicin, along with roughly 10 ug/ml peptides. On days 3 and 7, half of the culture medium was replaced with fresh IL-2-containing medium. Unless noted otherwise, every peptide stimulation condition was cultured in triplicate wells. PBMC were separated from whole blood using Ficoll-Paque Plus gradient centrifugation and were then either cryopreserved at -140C or used fresh. The overlapping peptide pools covered the spike proteins of SARS-CoV-2 and of the common cold coronaviruses HCoV-NL63, HCoV-OC43 and HCoV-229E. The QIAamp micro DNA kit was used to extract genomic DNA from the cultured CD4+ T cells.

This clonotype originated in a human donor who received a COVID-19 vaccine. The material was CD4+ T cells from PBMCs cultured with HCoV-OC43 spike peptides, obtained after COVID-19 vaccination. What this sample's cell subset or site label stands for: HCoV-OC43 spike overlapping peptide pool stimulation. The chain is made from TRBV9 and TRBJ2-1; the D gene is possibly TRBD2, with 6 bases matching. The bases read TGTGCCAGCAGCTCTCCCTACGCGGGCGGGGTGAGCTCCTACAATGAGCAGTTCTTC. Protein translation: CASSSPYAGGVSSYNEQFF.